These 20 T cell receptor beta chains were all obtained from the same sample, sequenced in a study of T cell responses to AZD1222 COVID-19 vaccine. Profiled with immunoSEQ multiplex PCR; TCRdb holds only in-frame clones, not every one. Of over 100,000 clones listed, 88% are singletons. The sequencing here drew on peripheral blood, taken on day 0 of AZD1222 vaccination. These receptors were obtained from an adult in good health.

This clone was detected once. This chain links TRBV9 with TRBJ1-2; possibly TRBD1 for D (6 bases). The length of the CDR3 is 17 residues. The V gene's germline CDR1 is SGDLS and CDR2 YYNGEE. Between the trimmed V and J ends, which lost 4 bases and 4 bases, there was a span of 23 bases. The CDR3 loop is CASSSLNRDSEGYGYTF. The CDR3 DNA sequence: TGTGCCAGCAGCTCGCTAAACAGGGATTCAGAGGGCTATGGCTACACCTTC.

The V gene is TRBV9, the J gene TRBJ1-3; D gene uncertain. This CDR3 spans 17 amino acids. CDR1 is SGDLS, CDR2 YYNGEE, per germline. Trimming left V 4 bases short and J 0 bases short, with 17 bases between. In DNA, the CDR3 is TGTGCCAGCAGCCTTTCGACGGCGAGGAGCTCTGGAAACACCATATATTTT. This encodes CASSLSTARSSGNTIYF.

J is TRBJ1-6 and V is TRBV7-9; the D gene is possibly TRBD1 (5 bases). From germline, CDR1 is SEHNR and CDR2 FQNEAQ (reference sequence). This CDR3 has 14 residues. Trimming removed 7 bases from V and 8 bases from J, with 15 bases in between. The CDR3 region has the DNA TGTGCCAGCACCCCGACAGCCACCGATTCACCCCTCCACTTT. Translated: CASTPTATDSPLHF.

The chain couples TRBV4-1 to TRBJ1-4; D ambiguous. This CDR3 has 16 amino acids. Germline CDR1 reads MGHRA; CDR2 reads YSYEKL. Trimming removed 0 bases from V and 4 bases from J, with 12 bases in between. CDR3 sequence: CASSQEGTGRNEKLFF. CDR3 DNA sequence: TGCGCCAGCAGCCAAGAGGGAACGGGCCGTAATGAAAAACTGTTTTTT.

CDR3 nucleotide sequence: TGTGCCAGCGGGGGGCGCGGGGAGCAGTTCTTC. Translation: CASGGRGEQFF. V gene TRBV6-5 combines with J gene TRBJ2-1; TRBD1 or TRBD2 may be the D gene (6 bases each). Germline V lookup: CDR1 MNHEY, CDR2 SVGAGI. The CDR3 sequence is 11 residues long. Trimming removed 8 bases from V and 10 bases from J, with 12 bases in between.

This clone was picked up a small number of times. CDR3 protein: CASSVVQGGQRTSRSYEQYF. In DNA form, the CDR3 reads TGTGCCAGCAGCGTAGTTCAGGGGGGACAGCGGACTAGCCGCTCCTACGAGCAGTACTTC. J is TRBJ2-7 and V is TRBV9, with D possibly matching TRBD2 (8 bases). Germline loops: CDR1 SGDLS, CDR2 YYNGEE. The CDR3 contains 20 residues. Trimming pared 0 bases from V and 0 bases from J, leaving 25 bases between.

The rearrangement links TRBV5-8 to TRBJ1-5, with D uncertain. CDR3 length: 13 amino acids. V was cut by 4 bases and J by 4 bases, with 9 bases left in between. Germline values: CDR1 SGHTS, CDR2 YDEGEE. The CDR3 loop is CASSGLWNQPQHF. For the CDR3, the DNA is TGTGCCAGCAGCGGGCTTTGGAATCAGCCCCAGCATTTT.

This CDR3 reads CASSPQGKKNTEAFF. CDR3 coding DNA: TGTGCCAGCAGCCCACAGGGTAAAAAGAACACTGAAGCTTTCTTT. The V gene is TRBV7-2, the J gene TRBJ1-1, with D perhaps TRBD1 (6 bases). The V and J ends lost 5 bases and 1 base respectively, with 14 bases between them. There are 15 residues in the CDR3. Looked up from germline, CDR1 is SGHTA and CDR2 is FQGNSA.

The V and J genes are TRBV7-2 and TRBJ1-2; 8 bases align to TRBD1. Germline-derived CDR1 and CDR2 are SGHTA and FQGNSA. The CDR3 totals 15 residues. J lost 0 bases, V lost 5 bases, and 5 bases had no gene match. The CDR3 loop reads CASSRQQGANYGYTF. The CDR3 DNA sequence: TGTGCCAGCAGCCGTCAACAGGGGGCTAACTATGGCTACACCTTC.

The rearrangement joins TRBV27 to TRBJ1-1; D not certain. This CDR3 spans 14 amino acids. V was clipped by 3 bases and J by 2 bases, with 10 bases between them. CDR1 and CDR2 from the germline V gene are MNHEY and SMNVEV (reference sequence). The CDR3, as DNA: TGTGCCAGCAGTTTGAATAGGGCTAACACTGAAGCTTTCTTT. This gives the protein CASSLNRANTEAFF.

The chain couples TRBV11-2 to TRBJ2-3, with no clear D. Germline V gene data show CDR1 as SGHAT and CDR2 as FQNNGV. CDR3 size: 18 residues. The V end lost 5 bases, the J end lost 2 bases, and 23 bases lay between the germline ends. The CDR3 DNA follows: TGTGCCAGCAGCCTGATAAGTTATAGCTCTGGGTCCACAGATACGCAGTATTTT. It yields the protein CASSLISYSSGSTDTQYF.

This rearrangement joins TRBV18 to TRBJ1-1, with D perhaps TRBD1 (5 bases). The CDR3 is made up of 14 amino acids. Germline CDR1 is KGHSH and CDR2 is LQKENI. V lost 5 bases and J 0 bases, leaving 10 bases between the germline ends. The CDR3 sequence is CASSMDTLNTEAFF. The CDR3 DNA sequence: TGTGCCAGCTCAATGGACACCTTGAACACTGAAGCTTTCTTT.

This clone appeared a single time. The chain recombines TRBV7-3 with TRBJ2-7, with D tentatively TRBD1 or TRBD2 (6 bases each). V shed 2 bases and J shed 2 bases, with 10 bases lying between them. The CDR3 covers 14 residues. Germline lookup yields CDR1 SGHTA and CDR2 FQGTGA. CDR3 region: CASSLEGGPYEQYF. The CDR3 nucleotides are TGTGCCAGCAGCTTAGAGGGGGGCCCCTACGAGCAGTACTTC. Using reference TRBV7-3 and TRBJ2-7 for the parts outside the CDR3, the full variable domain is GAGVSQTPSNKVTEKGKYVELRCDPISGHTALYWYRQSLGQGPEFLIYFQGTGAADDSGLPNDRFFAVRPEGSVSTLKIQRTERGDSAVYLCASSLEGGPYEQYFGPGTRLTVT.

The genes are TRBV6-5 and TRBJ1-1; D not resolved. Germline CDR1 MNHEY, CDR2 SVGAGI. The CDR3 extends over 16 amino acids. Trimming pared 0 bases from V and 0 bases from J, leaving 11 bases between. The CDR3 bases are TGTGCCAGCAGTTACTCAGGTGGTGCCGTGAACACTGAAGCTTTCTTT. This translates into CASSYSGGAVNTEAFF.

The CDR3 DNA reads TGTGCCAGTAGTATTTCGGGCCCGGACCGAGCTTTCTTT. The encoded protein is CASSISGPDRAFF. The chain recombines TRBV19 with TRBJ1-1; unclear D gene. V lost 3 bases and J 10 bases, leaving 15 bases between the germline ends. Germline V gives CDR1 LNHDA, CDR2 SQIVND (reference sequence). The CDR3 is 13 residues long.

The chain combines TRBV6-2 or TRBV6-3 with TRBJ2-3, with TRBD2 matching over 9 bases. V lost 6 bases, J lost 4 bases, and 8 bases stayed unmatched. This CDR3 is built from 15 residues. CDR1 MNHEY and CDR2 SVGEGT come from the germline V gene. The CDR3 sequence is CASSWGGTSPDTQYF. CDR3 nucleotides: TGTGCCAGCAGCTGGGGGGGGACTAGCCCAGATACGCAGTATTTT.

The chain joins TRBV6-1 to TRBJ1-4; TRBD1 is a possible D gene (5 bases). V lost 0 bases, J lost 7 bases, and 12 bases lay in between. The CDR3 contains 15 residues. CDR1 is MNHNS, CDR2 SASEGT, per germline. The CDR3 DNA follows: TGTGCCAGCAGTGAAGCAGGGACTGTGGGTGAAAAACTGTTTTTT. Amino acid sequence: CASSEAGTVGEKLFF.

V is TRBV7-3 and J is TRBJ2-2, with TRBD1 identical over 10 bases. The CDR3 runs to 15 residues. Germline lookup yields CDR1 SGHTA and CDR2 FQGTGA. V was pared by 5 bases and J by 6 bases, with 6 bases of the junction left unmatched. The CDR3 sequence is CASSASGQGAGELFF. CDR3 bases: TGTGCCAGCAGCGCTAGCGGACAGGGGGCCGGGGAGCTGTTTTTT.

The chain is built from TRBV15 and TRBJ1-2, with 10 bases aligning to TRBD1. Germline-derived CDR1 and CDR2 are LNHNV and YYDKDF (reference sequence). V lost 5 bases, J lost 4 bases, and 10 bases stayed unmatched. The CDR3 totals 16 residues. As DNA, the CDR3 is TGTGCCACCAGCCCTCCAGAGGGACAGGGGACCTATGGCTACACCTTC. This codes for CATSPPEGQGTYGYTF.

This chain connects TRBV20-1 to TRBJ2-7; 8 nucleotides line up with TRBD2. Germline V lookup: CDR1 DFQATT, CDR2 SNEGSKA (reference sequence). The CDR3 is 13 residues long. With 3 bases clipped from V and 6 bases from J, the junction kept 7 bases outside the gene matches. The CDR3 bases are TGCAGTGCTAGTGCGGGGACTAGTCCCGAGCAGTACTTC. Its protein is CSASAGTSPEQYF.